The 24 T cell receptor beta chains below come from one sample, sequenced in a study of T and B cells in COVID-19 patients. From blood, roughly 220-550 ng of genomic DNA served as TRB template. TRB rearrangements were amplified by multiplex PCR with BIOMED2 TRB-A/B primers. MiXCR, applied by TCRdb to the multiplex PCR reads, yields one record per CDR3 protein. The sample consists of some 13,000 distinct CDR3 sequences, more than 25% of them appearing once. The material sequenced was blood. The receptors originated from a human donor who had recovered from COVID-19.

This clonotype is categorized as medium-sized. The chain uses TRBV19 and TRBJ2-1; 8 nucleotides agree with TRBD2. With V trimmed by 3 bases and J by 4 bases, 5 bases remained unmatched. CDR3 size: 15 residues. CDR1 LNHDA and CDR2 SQIVND come from the germline V gene (reference sequence). In nucleotides, the CDR3 is TGTGCCAGTAGTATCCCTAGCGGGCTATACAATGAGCAGTTCTTC. The encoded protein is CASSIPSGLYNEQFF.

This clonotype came up a few times. V usage is TRBV5-6 and J usage is TRBJ2-7; 7 bases match TRBD1. CDR3 length equals 13 residues. The V segment lost 4 bases and the J segment 3 bases; nucleotides outside the gene matches: 4. CDR1 is SGHDT and CDR2 is YYEEEE in the germline V gene. The CDR3 nucleotides read TGTGCCAGCAGCCAGGACAGGATCTACGAGCAGTACTTC. Translation: CASSQDRIYEQYF.

This chain joins TRBV4-3 and TRBJ2-2; the D gene could be TRBD1 or TRBD2 (5 bases each). V lost 4 bases, J lost 4 bases, and 13 bases lay in between. In germline, CDR1 is LGHNA, CDR2 YSLEER. The CDR3 extends over 15 amino acids. The CDR3 coding sequence is TGCGCCAGCAGCCCTGGGGACCGCGGCACCGGGGAGCTGTTTTTT. This codes for CASSPGDRGTGELFF.

The chain couples TRBV15 to TRBJ2-5; D ambiguous. Trimming took 1 base from V and 5 from J, leaving 14 bases between them. This CDR3 has 15 residues. Germline CDR1 is LNHNV and CDR2 is YYDKDF (reference sequence). The CDR3 loop reads CATSRARPTRETQYF. Here the CDR3 DNA reads TGTGCCACCAGCAGAGCCCGCCCGACTCGGGAGACCCAGTACTTC.

CDR3 protein: CASSPAQGPGNTIYF. DNA of the CDR3: TGTGCCAGCAGTCCGGCACAGGGGCCCGGAAACACCATATATTTT. This rearrangement joins TRBV27 to TRBJ1-3; 7 bases agree with TRBD1. V lost 5 bases and J lost 4; bases outside the gene matches: 8. The germline CDR1 and CDR2 sequences are MNHEY and SMNVEV (reference sequence). This CDR3 has 15 residues.

The chain joins TRBV5-1 to TRBJ2-3, with D unclear. V lost 0 bases and J 1 base, leaving 6 bases between the germline ends. The CDR3 covers 14 residues. CDR1 is SGHRS and CDR2 is YFSETQ in the germline V gene. The CDR3 loop is CASSLDGGTDTQYF. In DNA form, the CDR3 reads TGCGCCAGCAGCTTGGATGGGGGCACAGATACGCAGTATTTT.

The V and J genes are TRBV27 and TRBJ1-5, with 9 positions matching TRBD1. V was clipped by 0 bases and J by 6 bases; unmatched bases: 6. Germline V gene data show CDR1 as MNHEY and CDR2 as SMNVEV (reference sequence). The length of the CDR3 is 16 residues. In DNA form, the CDR3 reads TGTGCCAGCAGTTTATCGGGACAGGGATATGGTCAGCCCCAGCATTTT. It specifies CASSLSGQGYGQPQHF.

With regard to this clonotype: Sequence at one end of the junction differs from germline and may be a read error. This chain links TRBV4-3 with TRBJ2-3; TRBD2 is a possible D gene (7 bases). CDR3 length: 17 amino acids. Germline loops: CDR1 LGHNA, CDR2 YSLEER. Written as DNA, the CDR3 is TGTGCCAGCAGCCAAATGGGGGGGGGCGTGACGGCAGATACGCAGTATTTT. Translation: CASSQMGGGVTADTQYF.

This clonotype was found a few times. The J gene is TRBJ1-2, the V gene TRBV10-3, with no clear D. Germline assignment: CDR1 ENHRY and CDR2 SYGVKD. The V end was cut by 6 bases, the J end by 4 bases, with 9 bases between. The CDR3 consists of 12 residues. The CDR3 spells CAIRQSLYGYTF. CDR3 coding DNA: TGTGCCATCAGACAGTCCCTCTATGGCTACACCTTC.

Sample share makes this clonotype medium-sized. CDR3 protein: CASSYSGPEDEQYF. The CDR3 DNA sequence: TGTGCCAGCAGTTACTCGGGGCCGGAGGACGAGCAGTACTTC. The J gene is TRBJ2-7, the V gene TRBV6-5; D could derive from TRBD1 or TRBD2 (5 bases each). The germline V gene has CDR1 MNHEY and CDR2 SVGAGI. Between the trimmed V and J ends, which lost 0 bases and 5 bases, there was a span of 11 bases. The CDR3 runs 14 residues.

CDR3 coding DNA: TGCGCCAGCAGCCCGGGGAGGGCAGATACGCAGTATTTT. Protein sequence: CASSPGRADTQYF. The rearrangement joins TRBV4-3 to TRBJ2-3, with 7 bases identical to TRBD2. J gave up 4 bases and V 4 bases, and 2 bases lay outside the gene matches. This CDR3 region has 13 residues. The germline V gene has CDR1 LGHNA and CDR2 YSLEER.

This clonotype was picked up one time. This clone may be a read error of a much larger clone one base away. The CDR3 loop reads CASRGDRAEAFF. The CDR3 nucleotides are TGTGCCAGTAGGGGCGACAGGGCCGAAGCTTTCTTT. The genes are TRBV19 and TRBJ1-1, with 7 positions matching TRBD1. J lost 8 bases, V lost 6 bases, and 6 bases had no gene match. The CDR3 extends over 12 amino acids. Germline V gives CDR1 LNHDA, CDR2 SQIVND (reference sequence).

This clonotype was counted many times. The gene calls are TRBV6-6 and TRBJ1-1, with 7 bases matching TRBD1. V lost 10 bases and J lost 6; bases outside the gene matches: 5. The CDR3 has 11 amino acids. CDR1 and CDR2 from the germline V gene are MNHNY and SVGAGI (reference sequence). CDR3 sequence reads: CATGGVAEAFF. In nucleotides, the CDR3 is TGTGCCACAGGGGGTGTTGCTGAAGCTTTCTTT.

This clonotype was detected many times. The chain employs TRBV18 and TRBJ2-3, with D possibly called TRBD1 or TRBD2 (5 bases each). This CDR3 has 14 residues. Germline CDR1 reads KGHSH; CDR2 reads LQKENI. Trimming removed 3 bases from V and 0 bases from J, with 7 bases in between. The CDR3 here is CASSPGVSTDTQYF. CDR3 DNA sequence: TGTGCCAGCTCACCGGGGGTTAGCACAGATACGCAGTATTTT.

By share, this clonotype counts as medium-sized. The chain carries TRBV5-5 and TRBJ2-7, with 7 nucleotides matching TRBD1. Trimming removed 0 bases from V and 3 bases from J; junction bases left unmatched: 6. The CDR3 has 15 residues. Germline CDR1 is SGHKS and CDR2 is YYEKEE (reference sequence). CDR3 DNA sequence: TGTGCCAGCAGCTTGGGAGACAGGGTTATCTACGAGCAGTACTTC. Translating gives CASSLGDRVIYEQYF.

This clonotype appeared once. The chain links TRBV6-6 to TRBJ1-1; D gene uncertain. Germline V lookup: CDR1 MNHNY, CDR2 SVGAGI (reference sequence). The V end was cut by 2 bases, the J end by 6 bases, with 13 bases between. This CDR3 spans 14 amino acids. CDR3 coding DNA: TGTGCCAGCAGTTACGAGGGAATTAAACCTGAAGCTTTCTTT. It translates to CASSYEGIKPEAFF.

As concerns this clonotype: Mismatch with germline at one junction end may stem from a read error. The chain links TRBV6-5 to TRBJ2-4; 16 nucleotides line up with TRBD2. CDR3 length: 18 amino acids. Germline V gives CDR1 MNHEY, CDR2 SVGAGI. The CDR3 region has the DNA TGTGGCAGCAGCGGGACTAGCGGGGGGGACCTAGCCAAAAACATTCAGTACTTC. Its translation is CGSSGTSGGDLAKNIQYF.

By sample fraction, this clonotype is medium-sized (0.01 to 0.1%). V and J are TRBV19 and TRBJ2-1, with D possibly matching TRBD2 (5 bases). CDR1 and CDR2 (germline): LNHDA, SQIVND (reference sequence). Trimming shortened V by 4 bases and J by 9 bases, and 10 bases separated the two germline ends. There are 12 residues in the CDR3. The CDR3 protein is CASSNPEGEQFF. The CDR3 DNA follows: TGTGCCAGTAGTAACCCCGAGGGTGAGCAGTTCTTC.

This clonotype appeared many times. The J gene is TRBJ2-7, the V gene TRBV27; 8 nucleotides agree with TRBD2. The CDR3 runs to 14 residues. Germline-derived CDR1 and CDR2 are MNHEY and SMNVEV (reference sequence). Trimming took 5 bases from V and 7 from J; bases not matched to a gene: 10. CDR3 loop: CASSQGHLAGEQYF. The CDR3 DNA reads TGTGCCAGCAGTCAGGGACACTTAGCGGGGGAGCAGTACTTC.

This clonotype was recorded at least ten times. The J gene is TRBJ2-7, the V gene TRBV6-5; TRBD1 matches 10 bases. V shed 6 bases and J 5 bases; nucleotides not matched to a gene: 22. This CDR3 is built from 19 residues. CDR1 and CDR2 (germline): MNHEY, SVGAGI. The CDR3 protein is CASRDKDGTGDVWVNEQYF. The CDR3 nucleotides read TGTGCCAGCAGGGACAAGGACGGGACAGGGGATGTTTGGGTTAACGAGCAGTACTTC.

By proportion, this clonotype is medium-sized. The rearrangement joins TRBV6-5 to TRBJ2-7; D may match TRBD1 or TRBD2 (5 bases each). Trimming left V 6 bases short and J 1 base short, with 16 bases between. CDR1 and CDR2 from the germline V gene are MNHEY and SVGAGI. The CDR3 totals 15 residues. The chain's CDR3 is CASRSTGTESYEQYF. CDR3 DNA: TGTGCCAGCAGATCGACCGGGACCGAATCCTACGAGCAGTACTTC.

This clonotype has only a few counts. This rearrangement joins TRBV6-2 or TRBV6-3 to TRBJ2-5; 8 bases match TRBD2. The CDR3 covers 16 residues. V was pared by 4 bases and J by 6 bases, with 13 bases of the junction left unmatched. The germline CDR1 and CDR2 sequences are MNHEY and SVGEGT. The CDR3 nucleotides read TGTGCCAGCAGTTCTGGGACTAGTGGGGGTCTGAAGACCCAGTACTTC. Amino acids: CASSSGTSGGLKTQYF.

This clonotype has at least ten counts. The rearrangement joins TRBV27 to TRBJ2-7; 9 bases line up with TRBD1. CDR3 size: 15 residues. Unmatched junction bases numbered 8, after V lost 5 bases and J lost 3 bases. The germline V gene has CDR1 MNHEY and CDR2 SMNVEV (reference sequence). CDR3 nucleotides: TGTGCCAGCAGTATATTTTCGGGACAGGGCTACGAGCAGTACTTC. Residues: CASSIFSGQGYEQYF.

In the case of this clonotype: A much larger clone lies one base from this, so it may be a read error. The chain has TRBV18 and TRBJ2-7; possibly TRBD2 for D (6 bases). The DNA end is a closer match to TRBJ2-1, so the J assignment may be wrong. There are 14 residues in the CDR3. Germline CDR1 and CDR2: KGHSH and LQKENI. The CDR3 DNA sequence: TGTGCCAGCTCACCCCGATGGGGGGTCAGCGAGCAGTTCTTC. Protein product: CASSPRWGVSEQFF.